A selection of T cell receptor beta chains follows, all from one sample in a study of blood T cell repertoires in COVID-19. TCRdb's table, derived via immunoSEQ multiplex PCR, lists solely in-frame clones and lacks some. The table lists approximately 400,000 clones, roughly 90% of them singletons, with approximately 1.2% in the top ten. Source material: peripheral blood. These receptors were taken from a man aged 35-49 years with acute or convalescent COVID-19. Each CDR3 is given with its conserved first and last residue. The D gene is left open where the match is weak. The size entry is marked missing in some rows and otherwise reads once, few, many or a size class.

D,J,size,V,CDR3,DNA
-,TRBJ2-1,-,TRBV9,CASSVEGVGAGTPYNEQFF,TGTGCCAGCAGCGTAGAGGGCGTGGGGGCAGGGACACCCTACAATGAGCAGTTCTTC
-,TRBJ2-7,-,TRBV19,CASSIGSSYEQYF,TGTGCCAGTAGTATAGGGAGCTCCTACGAGCAGTACTTC
-,TRBJ2-7,-,TRBV10-3,CAISDEGGEQYF,TGTGCCATCAGTGACGAGGGTGGCGAGCAGTACTTC
-,TRBJ2-2,-,TRBV11-2,CASSGRISGGELFF,TGTGCCAGCAGCGGACGGATAAGCGGCGGGGAGCTGTTTTTT
TRBD1,TRBJ1-1,-,TRBV9,CARTKPGQGWNTEAFF,TGTGCCAGGACCAAACCGGGACAGGGCTGGAACACTGAAGCTTTCTTT
TRBD2,TRBJ2-7,-,TRBV27,CASKLSGGLTYEQYF,TGTGCCAGCAAGTTGAGCGGGGGGCTTACCTACGAGCAGTACTTC
TRBD1,TRBJ1-2,once,TRBV28,CASSSSTGGSYGYTF,TGTGCCAGCAGTTCCTCTACAGGGGGCAGCTATGGCTACACCTTC
TRBD1,TRBJ1-4,-,TRBV2,CASSTGQGAANEKLFF,TGTGCCAGCAGCACAGGACAGGGGGCAGCTAATGAAAAACTGTTTTTT
TRBD2,TRBJ2-1,-,TRBV6-1,CASSEFLGLAGDEQFF,TGTGCCAGCAGTGAATTCTTGGGACTAGCGGGAGATGAGCAGTTCTTC
TRBD2,TRBJ2-3,-,TRBV27,CASSTRGGRLTDTQYF,TGTGCCAGCAGCACTCGGGGCGGGAGGCTTACAGATACGCAGTATTTT
TRBD1,TRBJ2-2,-,TRBV6-1,CASSEALRQGLGELFF,TGTGCCAGCAGTGAAGCGCTGAGACAGGGGTTGGGGGAGCTGTTTTTT
TRBD1,TRBJ1-1,-,TRBV27,CASSWARGTEAFF,TGTGCCAGCAGTTGGGCCAGGGGGACTGAAGCTTTCTTT
-,TRBJ2-1,-,TRBV28,CASNGGNRRGNEQFF,TGTGCCAGCAACGGCGGGAACCGACGGGGCAATGAGCAGTTCTTC
-,TRBJ2-4,-,TRBV9,CASSADRFGAKNIQYF,TGTGCCAGCAGCGCAGACAGGTTCGGGGCCAAAAACATTCAGTACTTC
TRBD2,TRBJ2-1,-,TRBV6-4,CASSSGEWNEQFF,TGTGCCAGCAGTAGCGGGGAATGGAATGAGCAGTTCTTC
-,TRBJ2-5,-,TRBV27,CASSIGGRVETQYF,TGTGCCAGCAGTATCGGCGGCAGGGTGGAGACCCAGTACTTC
-,TRBJ2-4,-,TRBV7-2,CASSLNRENIQYF,TGTGCCAGCAGCTTGAACAGGGAAAACATTCAGTACTTC
-,TRBJ2-2,-,TRBV19,CASSIQGREVNTGELFF,TGTGCCAGTAGTATCCAAGGCAGGGAGGTGAACACCGGGGAGCTGTTTTTT
-,TRBJ2-7,once,TRBV6-5,CASSYRQGSGEQYF,TGTGCCAGCAGTTACAGGCAGGGGTCGGGCGAGCAGTACTTC
-,TRBJ2-1,-,TRBV24-1,CATSRGGAGSSYNEQFF,TGTGCCACCTCCAGGGGCGGAGCGGGAAGCTCCTACAATGAGCAGTTCTTC
-,TRBJ1-3,once,TRBV9,CASSRGDTRRGNTIYF,TGTGCCAGCAGCAGAGGGGACACCCGCCGGGGAAACACCATATATTTT
-,TRBJ1-5,-,TRBV6-5,CASSSQDQPQHF,TGTGCCAGCAGTTCACAGGATCAGCCCCAGCATTTT
-,TRBJ2-7,once,TRBV10-3,CAIKGADYEQYF,TGTGCCATCAAGGGAGCGGACTACGAGCAGTACTTC
TRBD1,TRBJ2-5,-,TRBV4-3,CASSQVSLPTGGEETQYF,TGCGCCAGCAGCCAAGTTTCCCTGCCGACAGGGGGCGAAGAGACCCAGTACTTC
TRBD1,TRBJ1-2,-,TRBV13,CASSFLPGGDRNYGYTF,TGTGCCAGCAGCTTCCTTCCAGGGGGCGATCGAAACTATGGCTACACCTTC
-,TRBJ1-4,many,TRBV27,CASSLVRGEKLFF,TGTGCCAGCAGTTTAGTAAGAGGTGAAAAACTGTTTTTT
TRBD2,TRBJ2-3,-,TRBV10-2,CASSGLAGGGDTQYF,TGCGCCAGCAGTGGTCTAGCGGGGGGTGGAGATACGCAGTATTTT
-,TRBJ1-5,-,TRBV27,CASSFSRGYNQPQHF,TGTGCCAGCAGTTTCTCTAGGGGGTACAATCAGCCCCAGCATTTT
-,TRBJ1-5,-,TRBV1,CTSSQIGEAQPQHF,TGCACCAGCAGCCAAATAGGGGAGGCTCAGCCCCAGCATTTT
TRBD1,TRBJ1-2,-,TRBV28,CASSPGQPFLHGYTF,TGTGCCAGCAGCCCGGGACAGCCTTTTTTGCATGGCTACACCTTC
TRBD2,TRBJ2-7,once,TRBV28,CASSPRTSGVNYF,TGTGCCAGCAGTCCTCGCACTAGCGGGGTGAACTACTTC
TRBD1,TRBJ1-1,-,TRBV6-5,CASSTGVEAFF,TGTGCCAGCAGCACAGGGGTTGAAGCTTTCTTT
-,TRBJ2-3,once,TRBV12-5,CASGLAMTDTQYF,TGTGCTAGTGGTTTAGCAATGACAGATACGCAGTATTTT
-,TRBJ1-6,-,TRBV28,CASRGGSVYNSPLHF,TGTGCCAGCAGAGGGGGATCGGTGTATAATTCACCCCTCCACTTT
-,TRBJ1-5,once,TRBV16,CASSQPEAPGGQPQHF,TGTGCCAGCAGCCAGCCGGAGGCACCGGGGGGTCAGCCCCAGCATTTT
-,TRBJ1-3,-,TRBV6-5,CASSIGVAGNTIYF,TGTGCCAGCAGTATCGGGGTAGCTGGAAACACCATATATTTT
TRBD1,TRBJ1-5,-,TRBV5-8,CASSPGGSNQPQHF,TGTGCCAGCAGCCCAGGGGGAAGCAATCAGCCCCAGCATTTT
TRBD1,TRBJ2-7,-,TRBV30,CAWSVLGQGAEQYF,TGTGCCTGGAGTGTCTTAGGACAGGGGGCCGAGCAGTACTTC
TRBD2,TRBJ2-2,-,TRBV11-3,CASSLVSGDNTGELFF,TGTGCCAGCAGCTTAGTAAGCGGGGACAACACCGGGGAGCTGTTTTTT
TRBD1,TRBJ2-7,once,TRBV5-1,CASSFLTGGYEQYF,TGCGCCAGCAGCTTCCTGACAGGGGGGTACGAGCAGTACTTC
-,TRBJ2-3,-,TRBV29-1,CSVEEGGYEDTQYF,TGCAGCGTTGAAGAAGGAGGGTATGAAGATACGCAGTATTTT
TRBD2,TRBJ2-7,-,TRBV28,CASSPGGGRDEQYF,TGTGCCAGCAGCCCGGGGGGTGGGAGGGACGAGCAGTACTTC
-,TRBJ1-3,-,TRBV3-1/TRBV3-2,CASSQSWSAFGDTIYF,TGTGCCAGCAGCCAAAGTTGGTCGGCATTCGGGGACACCATATATTTT
-,TRBJ2-3,once,TRBV20-1,CSASLGTSSFIAQYF,TGCAGTGCTAGTCTAGGGACATCCTCGTTCATTGCGCAGTATTTT
-,TRBJ2-7,-,TRBV3-1/TRBV3-2,CASSQDSGFAREQYF,TGTGCCAGCAGCCAAGACTCGGGTTTTGCCCGCGAGCAGTACTTC
-,TRBJ2-7,-,TRBV3-1/TRBV3-2,CASSGGDGRNPYEQYF,TGTGCCAGCAGCGGCGGGGACGGACGAAACCCCTACGAGCAGTACTTC
-,TRBJ2-2,once,TRBV19,CASSQHRTVNTGELFF,TGTGCCAGTAGCCAGCACCGGACTGTGAACACCGGGGAGCTGTTTTTT
TRBD2,TRBJ2-1,-,TRBV27,CASRLELAGGFRNEQFF,TGTGCCAGCAGACTCGAATTAGCGGGAGGGTTCAGAAATGAGCAGTTCTTC
-,TRBJ1-5,-,TRBV27,CASSTARGQPQHF,TGTGCCAGCAGTACCGCCCGAGGTCAGCCCCAGCATTTT